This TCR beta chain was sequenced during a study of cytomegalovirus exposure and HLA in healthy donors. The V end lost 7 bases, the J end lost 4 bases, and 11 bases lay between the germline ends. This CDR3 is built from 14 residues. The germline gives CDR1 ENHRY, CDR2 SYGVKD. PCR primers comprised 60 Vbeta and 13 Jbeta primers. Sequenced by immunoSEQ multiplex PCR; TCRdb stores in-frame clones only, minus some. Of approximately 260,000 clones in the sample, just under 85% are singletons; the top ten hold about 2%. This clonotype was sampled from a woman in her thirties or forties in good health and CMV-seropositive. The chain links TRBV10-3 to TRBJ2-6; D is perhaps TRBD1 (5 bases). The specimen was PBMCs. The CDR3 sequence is CAITQGSGANVLTF. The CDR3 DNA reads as TGTGCCATCACCCAGGGTTCCGGGGCCAACGTCCTGACTTTC.